The 21 T cell receptor beta chains given below trace back to one sample, sequenced in a study of patients and donors after allogeneic stem cell transplantation. TCRdb reprocessed the RT-PCR reads with MiXCR, giving one entry per CDR3 protein. The table includes about a million distinct CDR3 sequences, 18% detected once. Sequencing was carried out using blood, either unsorted or a sorted T cell fraction (not recorded which). Receptors were obtained from a human donor who was either an allogeneic HSCT recipient or a stem cell or donor lymphocyte infusion donor (not recorded which). It is not recorded whose cells these are; they may come from a transplant donor.

This clonotype turned up a few times. This chain links TRBV7-9 with TRBJ2-7, with 7 bases that match TRBD1. V was pared by 6 bases and J by 2 bases, with 7 bases of the junction left unmatched. The CDR3 has 14 amino acids. Germline V lookup: CDR1 SEHNR, CDR2 FQNEAQ (reference sequence). The CDR3: CASSSRDSAYEQYF. The CDR3 coding sequence is TGTGCCAGCAGTTCCCGGGACAGTGCCTACGAGCAGTACTTC.

This chain links TRBV12-3 or TRBV12-4 with TRBJ2-7, with D possibly called TRBD1 or TRBD2 (6 bases each). V was cut by 1 base and J by 3 bases, with 16 bases left in between. CDR3 size: 16 residues. CDR3: CASSLVGGGGDYEQYF. For the CDR3, the DNA is TGTGCCAGCAGTTTAGTGGGGGGCGGAGGTGACTACGAGCAGTACTTC.

This clonotype was counted only a few times. The genes are TRBV29-1 and TRBJ2-3; 12 bases match TRBD1. The CDR3 totals 13 residues. CDR1 SQVTM and CDR2 ANQGSEA come from the germline V gene. Unmatched junction bases numbered 6, after V lost 8 bases and J lost 6 bases. The CDR3 reads CSSRDRGPDTQYF. The CDR3 DNA follows: TGCAGCTCACGGGACAGGGGGCCTGATACGCAGTATTTT.

This clonotype was counted between two and nine times. The V gene is TRBV7-2, the J gene TRBJ1-1, with D tentatively TRBD1 (6 bases). From germline, CDR1 is SGHTA and CDR2 FQGNSA. Trimming shortened V by 3 bases and J by 0 bases, and 14 bases separated the two germline ends. The CDR3 runs to 16 residues. Here the CDR3 DNA reads TGTGCCAGCAGCTTGCAAGCGGGACACCTGAACACTGAAGCTTTCTTT. The encoded protein is CASSLQAGHLNTEAFF.

This clonotype was detected only a few times. The chain uses TRBV3-1 and TRBJ2-7; D possibly corresponds to TRBD1 (6 bases). Between the trimmed V and J ends, which lost 3 bases and 12 bases, there was a span of 18 bases. Per germline, CDR1 LGHDT and CDR2 YNNKEL (reference sequence). The length of the CDR3 is 13 residues. The CDR3 loop reads CASSQQGHPQLYF. The CDR3 DNA reads TGTGCCAGCAGCCAGCAGGGACACCCCCAGCTGTACTTC.

The chain employs TRBV7-6 and TRBJ2-7, with D possibly called TRBD1 or TRBD2 (6 bases each). V was cut by 5 bases and J by 6 bases, with 11 bases left in between. Germline CDR1 and CDR2: SGHVS and FNYEAQ. The CDR3 loop spans 12 amino acids. CDR3 amino acids: CASSRQEGEQYF. CDR3 DNA: TGTGCCAGCAGCCGACAGGAGGGCGAGCAGTACTTC.

This chain uses TRBV7-9 with TRBJ1-6; possibly TRBD1 for D (6 bases). Germline CDR1 is SEHNR and CDR2 is FQNEAQ (reference sequence). There are 14 residues in the CDR3. V lost 1 base to trimming and J lost 5 bases, with 6 bases between them. The CDR3 is CASSLGDNNSPLHF. The CDR3 DNA reads as TGTGCCAGCAGCTTAGGGGACAATAATTCACCCCTCCACTTT.

The chain has TRBV5-5 and TRBJ2-5, with TRBD2 matching over 11 bases. Trimming at V came to 3 bases and at J to 5 bases, leaving 15 bases not matched to a gene. Germline CDR1 reads SGHKS; CDR2 reads YYEKEE (reference sequence). This CDR3 spans 18 amino acids. The CDR3 coding sequence is TGTGCCAGCAGCTCTCCCCGGGATAGCGGGGGGGTGCTGGAGACCCAGTACTTC. Amino acids: CASSSPRDSGGVLETQYF.

CDR3 sequence: CASTWDRANEKLFF. The CDR3 coding sequence is TGTGCCAGCACCTGGGACAGGGCCAATGAAAAACTGTTTTTT. This rearrangement joins TRBV7-9 to TRBJ1-4, with TRBD1 matching over 9 bases. V was pared by 7 bases and J by 5 bases, with 5 bases of the junction left unmatched. From germline, CDR1 is SEHNR and CDR2 FQNEAQ (reference sequence). This CDR3 comprises 14 residues.

The chain joins TRBV7-2 to TRBJ1-1; maybe TRBD1 (6 bases). Germline V CDR1 and CDR2: SGHTA, FQGNSA. V was shortened by 4 bases and J by 4 bases, with 16 bases between the two germline ends. The CDR3 spans 15 residues. The CDR3 DNA follows: TGTGCCAGCAGCTCGTCCCAGGGGCGGGGCACTGAAGCTTTCTTT. Translation gives CASSSSQGRGTEAFF. The whole variable domain, filled in from reference TRBV7-2 and TRBJ1-1, reads GAGVSQSPSNKVTEKGKDVELRCDPISGHTALYWYRQSLGQGLEFLIYFQGNSAPDKSGLPSDRFSAERTGGSVSTLTIQRTQQEDSAVYLCASSSSQGRGTEAFFGQGTRLTVV.

This sequence joins TRBV20-1 and TRBJ2-1, with 8 bases matching TRBD2. The J segment lost 4 bases and the V segment lost 2 bases, leaving 7 bases of the junction unmatched. The germline V gene encodes CDR1 DFQATT and CDR2 SNEGSKA (reference sequence). The CDR3 consists of 15 residues. CDR3 residues: CSARSSGGRYNEQFF. The CDR3 region has the DNA TGCAGTGCTAGATCAAGCGGGGGTCGTTACAATGAGCAGTTCTTC.

This clonotype was picked up a small number of times. The gene calls are TRBV21-1 and TRBJ1-1; the table's D gene call, TRBD1, was not cross checked with the DNA. TRBV21-1 is an annotated pseudogene. The CDR3 extends over 14 amino acids. This CDR3 is CASNMNGINTEAFF. CDR3 DNA sequence: TGTGCCAGCAACATGAACGGGATCAACACTGAAGCTTTCTTT.

The chain joins TRBV11-1 to TRBJ1-5; 9 positions agree with TRBD1. Germline V CDR1 and CDR2: SGHAT, FQDESV (reference sequence). The CDR3 spans 18 residues. J gave up 6 bases and V 4 bases, and 16 bases lay outside the gene matches. CDR3 sequence: CASSSPSIGTGIGQPQHF. CDR3 nucleotides: TGTGCCAGCAGCTCCCCGAGTATCGGGACAGGGATAGGTCAGCCCCAGCATTTT.

The chain links TRBV20-1 to TRBJ2-2, with 13 bases fitting TRBD2. The V gene end was trimmed by 6 bases and the J gene end by 2 bases; junction bases not matched to a gene: 6. This CDR3 spans 16 amino acids. CDR1 DFQATT and CDR2 SNEGSKA come from the germline V gene (reference sequence). The chain's CDR3 is CSARTSGGLNTGELFF. The CDR3 coding sequence is TGCAGTGCCAGGACTAGCGGGGGACTAAACACCGGGGAGCTGTTTTTT.

The chain has TRBV29-1 and TRBJ2-1, with D perhaps TRBD1 or TRBD2 (7 bases each). The germline V gene encodes CDR1 SQVTM and CDR2 ANQGSEA. V dropped 3 bases and J dropped 6 bases, with 18 bases sitting between them. This CDR3 region has 15 residues. The DNA for the CDR3 is TGCAGCGTTGAGGGAGGGACAGCGGTAATCAATGAGCAGTTCTTC. This sequence encodes CSVEGGTAVINEQFF.

This chain joins TRBV30 and TRBJ1-2, with TRBD1 as a possible D gene (5 bases). This CDR3 comprises 15 residues. V was trimmed by 0 bases and J by 6 bases, leaving 17 bases between them. CDR1 and CDR2 (germline): GTSNPN, SVGIG (reference sequence). The CDR3 spells CAWSVQGGRKDGYTF. The CDR3 DNA is TGTGCCTGGAGTGTCCAGGGTGGGCGGAAAGATGGCTACACCTTC. The variable domain in full, completed from reference TRBV30 and TRBJ1-2, reads SQTIHQWPATLVQPVGSPLSLECTVEGTSNPNLYWYRQAAGRGLQLLFYSVGIGQISSEVPQNLSASRPQDRQFILSSKKLLLSDSGFYLCAWSVQGGRKDGYTFGSGTRLTVV.

This chain joins TRBV20-1 and TRBJ2-3, with D tentatively TRBD1 or TRBD2 (5 bases each). This CDR3 is built from 16 residues. Trimming stripped 6 bases from V and 1 base from J, with 20 bases between. Germline V CDR1 and CDR2: DFQATT, SNEGSKA (reference sequence). CDR3 nucleotides: TGCAGTGCCTTATCGAGAGGGGCGGACCGCACAGATACGCAGTATTTT. This sequence encodes CSALSRGADRTDTQYF.

This clonotype was seen a handful of times. J is TRBJ1-6 and V is TRBV20-1, with D perhaps matching TRBD1 (5 bases). The ends were cut back, 4 bases at V and 7 bases at J, with 14 bases in the middle. Per the germline V gene, CDR1 is DFQATT and CDR2 is SNEGSKA (reference sequence). The CDR3 consists of 14 residues. CDR3 amino acids: CSATRPRDNSPLHF. As DNA, the CDR3 is TGCAGTGCTACGCGCCCGAGGGACAATTCACCCCTCCACTTT.

This clonotype was picked up a small number of times. This sequence joins TRBV7-9 and TRBJ1-4; 12 positions agree with TRBD1. CDR1 is SEHNR, CDR2 FQNEAQ, per germline (reference sequence). The CDR3 consists of 15 residues. The V and J ends lost 6 bases and 8 bases, in that order; junction bases with no gene match: 7. This CDR3 reads CASRGDRGLREKLFF. DNA of the CDR3: TGTGCCAGCAGGGGGGACAGGGGGCTACGGGAAAAACTGTTTTTT.

This clonotype was seen once. The chain recombines TRBV19 with TRBJ1-5; a weak D match, TRBD1 (6 bases). CDR3 length equals 16 residues. Trimming left V 0 bases short and J 5 bases short, with 14 bases between. Looked up from germline, CDR1 is LNHDA and CDR2 is SQIVND (reference sequence). CDR3 sequence reads: CASSIDADRIHQPQHF. In nucleotides, the CDR3 is TGTGCCAGTAGTATAGACGCGGACAGAATTCATCAGCCCCAGCATTTT.

V and J are TRBV19 and TRBJ2-3; possibly TRBD1 for D (5 bases). V was clipped by 8 bases and J by 5 bases, with 14 bases between them. CDR3 length: 13 residues. Germline V gene data show CDR1 as LNHDA and CDR2 as SQIVND (reference sequence). CDR3 sequence: CASSPRREDTQYF. In DNA, the CDR3 is TGTGCCAGTTCCCCTCGCAGGGAAGATACGCAGTATTTT.